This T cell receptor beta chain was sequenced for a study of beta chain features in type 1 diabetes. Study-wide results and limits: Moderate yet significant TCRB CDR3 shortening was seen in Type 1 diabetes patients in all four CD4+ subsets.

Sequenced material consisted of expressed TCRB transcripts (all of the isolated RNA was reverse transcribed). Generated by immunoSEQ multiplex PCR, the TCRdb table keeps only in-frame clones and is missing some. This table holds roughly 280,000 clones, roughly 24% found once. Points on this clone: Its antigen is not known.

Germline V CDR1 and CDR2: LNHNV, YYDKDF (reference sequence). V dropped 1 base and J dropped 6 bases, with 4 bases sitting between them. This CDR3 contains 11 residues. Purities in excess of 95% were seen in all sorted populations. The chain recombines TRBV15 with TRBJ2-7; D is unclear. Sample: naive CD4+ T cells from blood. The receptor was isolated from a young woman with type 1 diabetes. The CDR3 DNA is TGTGCCACCAGCAGAGCTCCCGAGCAGTACTTC. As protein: CATSRAPEQYF.